The sequence of this TCR beta chain was determined in a study of neurological immune-mediated disorders. Each TCR transcript was tagged with a 10-nucleotide random UMI during 5'RACE. TCRdb itself ran the 5' RACE reads through MiXCR, one entry per CDR3 protein. The profile shows about 21,000 distinct CDR3 sequences, around 14% of them singletons. V shed 3 bases, J shed 2 bases, and the junction held 3 bases outside the gene matches. Germline V gene sequence: CDR1 LNHNV, CDR2 YYDKDF (reference sequence). The CDR3 totals 15 residues. This clonotype was counted many times. The TCR comes from a female donor with HTLV-1-associated myelopathy (HAM/TSP). The chain joins TRBV15 to TRBJ2-5; 10 bases map to TRBD2. Sequencing was done on a sample of PBMCs. The CDR3, as DNA: TGTGCCACCAGCAGCCGACTAGCGGGTCAAGAGACCCAGTACTTC. This codes for CATSSRLAGQETQYF.